This T cell receptor (beta chain) was obtained from a study of vaccination and CD4 T cells after COVID-19. This CDR3 is 16 amino acids long. The V gene's germline CDR1 is MNHEY and CDR2 SMNVEV (reference sequence). Losses at the gene ends were 5 bases for V and 8 bases for J; bases not matched to a gene: 14. This sample's treatment: approximately nine-day PBMC culture with coronavirus spike peptide pools or control peptides (ViraFEST assay). ViraFEST sequenced TCRs after peptide-pool expansion of antigen-specific T cells. To note about this clonotype: Its matching antigen is unknown.

With the Oncomine TCR Beta short-read assay, DNA from cultured CD4+ T cells was sequenced. Using its own MiXCR run on the PCR reads, TCRdb lists one record per CDR3 protein. This sample has about 11,000 distinct CDR3 sequences, with about 64% found just once. The material sequenced was CD4+ T cells from blood, cultured in vitro. The rearrangement uses TRBV27 and TRBJ2-1; TRBD2 matches 8 bases. This sequence originates from a human donor who had recovered from COVID-19. CDR3 sequence reads: CASSPFSGRGSHEQFF. The CDR3 DNA follows: TGTGCCAGCAGTCCCTTCAGCGGGAGAGGGTCTCATGAGCAGTTCTTC.